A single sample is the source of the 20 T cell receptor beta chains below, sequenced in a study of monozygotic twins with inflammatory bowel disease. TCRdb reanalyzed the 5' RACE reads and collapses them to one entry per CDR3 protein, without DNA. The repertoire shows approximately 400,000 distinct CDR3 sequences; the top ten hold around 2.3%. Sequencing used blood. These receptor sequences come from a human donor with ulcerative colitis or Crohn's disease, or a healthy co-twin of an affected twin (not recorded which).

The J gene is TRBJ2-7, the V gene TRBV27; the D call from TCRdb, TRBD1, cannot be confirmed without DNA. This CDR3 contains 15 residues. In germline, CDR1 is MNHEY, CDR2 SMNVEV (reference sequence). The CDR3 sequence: CASSLKGSGAYEQYF.

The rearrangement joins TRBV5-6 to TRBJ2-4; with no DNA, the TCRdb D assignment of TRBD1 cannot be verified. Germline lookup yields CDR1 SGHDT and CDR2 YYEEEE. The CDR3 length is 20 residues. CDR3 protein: CASTPRTGGGPGGAKNIQYF.

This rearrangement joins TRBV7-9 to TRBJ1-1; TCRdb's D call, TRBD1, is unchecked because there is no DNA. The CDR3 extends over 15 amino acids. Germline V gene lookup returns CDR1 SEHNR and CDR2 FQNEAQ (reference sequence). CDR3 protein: CASNVLGTGRTEAFF.

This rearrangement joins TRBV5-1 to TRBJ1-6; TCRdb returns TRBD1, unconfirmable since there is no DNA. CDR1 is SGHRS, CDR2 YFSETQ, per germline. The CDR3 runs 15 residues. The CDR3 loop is CASSSGQGRNSPLHF.

CDR3 sequence: CASSPGQGILVTEAFF. The chain combines TRBV5-1 with TRBJ1-1; the TRBD1 assignment by TCRdb is unverifiable without DNA. Germline CDR1 is SGHRS and CDR2 is YFSETQ. The CDR3 is 16 residues long.

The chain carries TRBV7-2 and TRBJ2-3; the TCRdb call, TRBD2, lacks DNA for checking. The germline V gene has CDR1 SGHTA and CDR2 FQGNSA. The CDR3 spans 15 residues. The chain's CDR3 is CASSLVLVRRDTQYF. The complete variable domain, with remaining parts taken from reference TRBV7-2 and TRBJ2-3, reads GAGVSQSPSNKVTEKGKDVELRCDPISGHTALYWYRQSLGQGLEFLIYFQGNSAPDKSGLPSDRFSAERTGGSVSTLTIQRTQQEDSAVYLCASSLVLVRRDTQYFGPGTRLTVL.

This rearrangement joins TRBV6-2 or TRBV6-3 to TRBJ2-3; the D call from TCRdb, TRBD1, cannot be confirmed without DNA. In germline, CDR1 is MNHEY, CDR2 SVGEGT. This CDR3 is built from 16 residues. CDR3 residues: CASSYWGAGGSDTQYF.

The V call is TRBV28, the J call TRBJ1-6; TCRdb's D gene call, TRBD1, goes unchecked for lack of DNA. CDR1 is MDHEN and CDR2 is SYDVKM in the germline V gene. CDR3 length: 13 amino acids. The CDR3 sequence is CASSLDPRDPPHF.

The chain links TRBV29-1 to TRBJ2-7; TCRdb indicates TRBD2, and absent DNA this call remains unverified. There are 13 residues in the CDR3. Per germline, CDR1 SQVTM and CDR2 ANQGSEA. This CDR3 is CSVGRASSYEQYF.

This chain's CDR3 is CASSSAGTSDEQYF. The genes are TRBV5-6 and TRBJ2-7; TCRdb picks TRBD2, but there is no DNA to check that call. This CDR3 is 14 amino acids long. CDR1 and CDR2 (germline): SGHDT, YYEEEE. Variable domain in full (rest from reference TRBV5-6 and TRBJ2-7): DAGVTQSPTHLIKTRGQQVTLRCSPKSGHDTVSWYQQALGQGPQFIFQYYEEEERQRGNFPDRFSGHQFPNYSSELNVNALLLGDSALYLCASSSAGTSDEQYFGPGTRLTVT.

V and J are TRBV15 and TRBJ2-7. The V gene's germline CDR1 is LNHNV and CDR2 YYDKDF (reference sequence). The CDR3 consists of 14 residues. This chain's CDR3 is CATSRELDFYEQYF. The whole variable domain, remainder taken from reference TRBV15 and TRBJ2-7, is DAMVIQNPRYQVTQFGKPVTLSCSQTLNHNVMYWYQQKSSQAPKLLFHYYDKDFNNEADTPDNFQSRRPNTSFCFLDIRSPGLGDTAMYLCATSRELDFYEQYFGPGTRLTVT.

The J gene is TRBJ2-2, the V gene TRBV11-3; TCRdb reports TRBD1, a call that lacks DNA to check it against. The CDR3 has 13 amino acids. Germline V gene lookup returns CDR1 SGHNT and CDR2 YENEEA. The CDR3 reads CASSYQGTGELFF.

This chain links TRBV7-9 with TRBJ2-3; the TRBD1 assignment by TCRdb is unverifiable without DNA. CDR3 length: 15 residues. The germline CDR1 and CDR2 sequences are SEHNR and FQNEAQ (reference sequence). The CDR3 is CASSLGQPRSDTQYF.

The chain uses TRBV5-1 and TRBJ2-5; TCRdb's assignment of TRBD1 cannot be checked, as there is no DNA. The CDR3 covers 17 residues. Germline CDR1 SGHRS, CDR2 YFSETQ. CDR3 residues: CASSLGQVSSSGETQYF.

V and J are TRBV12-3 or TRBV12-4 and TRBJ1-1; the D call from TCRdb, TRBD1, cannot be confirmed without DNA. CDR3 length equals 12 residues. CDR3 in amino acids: CASSREYTEAFF.

CDR3: CASSYRSLAGGNTGELFF. The chain uses TRBV5-1 and TRBJ2-2; TCRdb lists TRBD2, though no DNA is available to test this call. The CDR3 covers 18 residues. Per germline, CDR1 SGHRS and CDR2 YFSETQ.

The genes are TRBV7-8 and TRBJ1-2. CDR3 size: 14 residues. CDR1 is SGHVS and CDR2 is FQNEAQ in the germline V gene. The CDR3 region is CASSLDGGVRGYTF.

CDR3 loop: CASSLADRPSTDTQYF. The V call is TRBV5-1, the J call TRBJ2-3; with no DNA, the TCRdb D assignment of TRBD1 cannot be verified. The germline V gene encodes CDR1 SGHRS and CDR2 YFSETQ. The CDR3 is made up of 16 amino acids.

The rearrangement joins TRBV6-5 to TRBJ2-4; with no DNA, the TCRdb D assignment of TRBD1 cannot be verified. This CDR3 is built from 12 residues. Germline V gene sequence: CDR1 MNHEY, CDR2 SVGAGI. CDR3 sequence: CASSPTGGGTYF.

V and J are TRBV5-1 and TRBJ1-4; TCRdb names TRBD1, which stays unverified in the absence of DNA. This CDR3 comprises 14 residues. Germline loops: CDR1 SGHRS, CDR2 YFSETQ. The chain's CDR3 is CASSITGGGEKLFF.